This record looks at one T cell receptor beta chain sequence and its context. These data belong to a study of control samples from healthy donors and cancer patients. The CDR3 is 14 amino acids. Germline V lookup: CDR1 SGHRS, CDR2 YFSETQ. Trimming stripped 4 bases from V and 5 bases from J, with 12 bases between. Here immunoSEQ multiplex PCR was the method, and the copy in TCRdb shows in-frame clones only, minus some. The data show about 120,000 clones, with 87% seen just once and around 9.4% held by the top ten. The clonotype originates from a man aged 35 to 55 in good health. The chain carries TRBV5-1 and TRBJ2-2, with D tentatively TRBD2 (6 bases). Sequenced material: blood. The CDR3 region has the DNA TGCGCCAGCAGCAGGGACTGGAGGACCGGGGAGCTGTTTTTT. It encodes CASSRDWRTGELFF.